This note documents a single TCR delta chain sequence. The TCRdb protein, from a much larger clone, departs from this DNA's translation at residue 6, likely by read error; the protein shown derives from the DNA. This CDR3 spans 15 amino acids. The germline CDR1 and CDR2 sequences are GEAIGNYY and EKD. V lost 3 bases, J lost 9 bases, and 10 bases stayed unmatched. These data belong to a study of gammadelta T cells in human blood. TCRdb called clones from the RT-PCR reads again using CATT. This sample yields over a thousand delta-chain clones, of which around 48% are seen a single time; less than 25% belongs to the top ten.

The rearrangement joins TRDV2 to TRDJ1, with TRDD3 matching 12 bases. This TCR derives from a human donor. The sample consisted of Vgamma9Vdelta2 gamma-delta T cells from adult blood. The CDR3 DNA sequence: TGTGCCTGTGACGACTTTCTGGGGGATACGCGGGAACTCATCTTT. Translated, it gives CACDDFLGDTRELIF.